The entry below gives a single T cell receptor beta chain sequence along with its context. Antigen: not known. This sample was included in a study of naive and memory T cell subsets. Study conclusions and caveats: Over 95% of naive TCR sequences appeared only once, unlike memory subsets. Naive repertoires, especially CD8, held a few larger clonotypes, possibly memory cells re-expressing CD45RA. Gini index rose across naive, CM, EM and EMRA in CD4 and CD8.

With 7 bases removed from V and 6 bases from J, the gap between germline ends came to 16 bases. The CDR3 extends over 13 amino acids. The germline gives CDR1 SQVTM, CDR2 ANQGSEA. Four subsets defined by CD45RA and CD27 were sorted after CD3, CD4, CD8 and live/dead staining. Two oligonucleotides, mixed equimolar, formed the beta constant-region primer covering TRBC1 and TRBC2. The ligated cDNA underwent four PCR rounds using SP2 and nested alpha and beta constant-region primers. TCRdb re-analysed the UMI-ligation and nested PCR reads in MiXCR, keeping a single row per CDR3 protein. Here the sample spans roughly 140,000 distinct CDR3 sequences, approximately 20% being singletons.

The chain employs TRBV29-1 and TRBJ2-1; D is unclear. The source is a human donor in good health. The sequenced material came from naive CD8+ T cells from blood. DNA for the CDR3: TGCAGCGGGATTGGCCCCCTGCCCAATGAGCAGTTCTTC. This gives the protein CSGIGPLPNEQFF.